The subject of this entry is one T cell receptor beta chain. Its specific antigen is unknown. Per-nucleotide qualities are absent, and no much larger clonotype sits a single base away. The data belong to a study of blood T cell repertoires in COVID-19 (TCRdb year 2020). With regard to the full study: Samples covering the acute and convalescent phases of COVID-19 were provided by collaborators in the United States, Italy and Spain. The prospective study material was composed of cDNA or gDNA derived from T cells, B-cell-depleted T cells, or PBMCs. The dataset comprised deeply sampled blood TCRbeta repertoires from subjects exposed to, actively infected with, or recovered from COVID-19. The repertoires were made available in a free public database intended to serve as a resource for research on the immune response to SARS-CoV-2. The samples were drawn from two sources: the first 160 participants of the ongoing ImmuneRACE study, and 1,254 subjects contributed by 6 global collaborators. A de-identified subject ID, COVID-19 status, age in years and sex were almost always included in the sample metadata. Where available, HLA class I and class II types were obtained from metadata supplied by the sample provider rather than from assay-based typing.

TCRbeta CDR3 regions were amplified from genomic DNA by means of the immunoSEQ Assay, a bias-controlled multiplex PCR. Per the source publication's procedure: The number of nucleated cells in each sample was estimated by amplification of reference gene primers within the assay. To quantify the absolute abundance of each unique TCRbeta CDR3 rearrangement, sequence reads were collapsed and filtered. For each sample, productive Simpson clonality was calculated as the square root of Simpson's diversity index across productive rearrangements. TCRdb stores this immuneACCESS table with in-frame sequences only. Part of the clones is absent; in the studies checked, under half of the shortfall reflects unresolved V genes, and no reason is known for the rest. V, J and clone size reflect that table, while D and trimming were determined from the DNA. This sample has about 240,000 clones in its table, and roughly 87% of those were observed once. The top ten constitute just over 7% of the sample.

The V and J ends are trimmed by 7 bases and 3 bases, leaving 19 bases between them. From cysteine to phenylalanine, the CDR3 is 16 amino acids long. The sequence is cut down to CDR3 DNA, 48 bases in frame from base 1. CDR1 and CDR2 (SGHVS, FNYEAQ) derive from the germline V gene. Study-level results and caveats: Clinical and demographic metadata were provided uncurated, with the amount varying by source and participant.

A second Seattle source provided samples from volunteer blood donors who had recovered from COVID-19. The collaborating institutions used their own protocols to collect whole blood in K2EDTA tubes. For TCRbeta analysis, collaborators shipped samples as frozen whole blood, isolated PBMCs, or DNA extracted from either of those sample types. This sequence originates from a man aged 55 to 70 who had recovered from COVID-19. The sequenced material came from peripheral blood. The rearrangement joined TRBV7-6 to TRBJ1-3, and perhaps TRBD1 as D gene, on 6 matching bases. The DNA sequence reads TGTGCCAGCACCTCCCAAGTCAGGGGCAGTGGAAACACCATATATTTT. Protein translation: CASTSQVRGSGNTIYF.